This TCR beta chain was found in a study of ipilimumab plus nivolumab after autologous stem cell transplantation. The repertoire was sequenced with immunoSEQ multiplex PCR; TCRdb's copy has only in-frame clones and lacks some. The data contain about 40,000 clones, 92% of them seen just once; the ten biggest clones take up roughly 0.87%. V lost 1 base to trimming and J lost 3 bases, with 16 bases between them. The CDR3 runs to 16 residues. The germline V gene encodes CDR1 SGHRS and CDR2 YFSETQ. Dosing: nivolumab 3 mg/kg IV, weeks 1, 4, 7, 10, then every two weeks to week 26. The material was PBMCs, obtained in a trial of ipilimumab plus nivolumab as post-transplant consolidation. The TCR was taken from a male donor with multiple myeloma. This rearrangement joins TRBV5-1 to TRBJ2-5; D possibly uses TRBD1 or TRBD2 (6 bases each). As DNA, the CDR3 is TGCGCCAGCAGCTTGCAGCCGGGGGCCCCCGAAGAGACCCAGTACTTC. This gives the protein CASSLQPGAPEETQYF.